This T cell receptor beta chain was documented in a study of cytomegalovirus exposure and HLA in healthy donors. Study-level background: The approximately 120 validation repertoires, a later analysis reported, used the same platform as the roughly 730 repertoires from the first cohort.

Findings of the study overall: Researchers catalogued approximately 170 TCR beta chains as cytomegalovirus-associated.

Germline trimming cut 6 bases from V and 1 base from J; bases unmatched to any gene: 5. This CDR3 is built from 17 residues. Germline lookup yields CDR1 SNHLY and CDR2 FYNNEI. Among the 100 to 150 subjects of the validation cohort, separate from the approximately 670-subject first cohort, were the donors. Sequencing used immunoSEQ multiplex PCR; TCRdb keeps in-frame clones, though not all of them. Among over 200,000 clones, 65% to 85% were seen once, and the ten largest hold roughly an eighth. Comments on this clone: Its target is not known.

Input material: PBMCs. This sequence joins TRBV2 and TRBJ2-1; 14 positions agree with TRBD2. The source is a woman aged 25 to 39 in good health and CMV-seropositive. The CDR3 DNA follows: TGTGCCAGCAGCGCCGGGACTAGCGGGAGATCCTACAATGAGCAGTTCTTC. Protein sequence: CASSAGTSGRSYNEQFF.